One sample yielded the 20 T cell receptor beta chains listed below, sequenced in a study of OX40 agonist ivuxolimab in advanced cancers. Assay: immunoSEQ multiplex PCR; the TCRdb copy retains only in-frame clones and omits some. The data contain approximately 74,000 clones, roughly four fifths of them singletons. This material consisted of CD4+ or CD8+ T cells sorted from blood, taken in a trial of the OX40 agonist ivuxolimab. Receptors were obtained from an adult with an advanced solid tumor such as melanoma, head and neck, liver or kidney cancer.

V and J are TRBV5-8 and TRBJ2-1, with 7 bases aligning to TRBD2. J was trimmed by 6 bases and V by 5 bases; bases with no gene match: 5. The CDR3 runs 13 residues. Germline values: CDR1 SGHTS, CDR2 YDEGEE. The CDR3 loop is CASRIRLANEQFF. In DNA, the CDR3 is TGTGCCAGCAGGATAAGACTAGCCAATGAGCAGTTCTTC. The whole variable domain, remainder taken from reference TRBV5-8 and TRBJ2-1, is EAGVTQSPTHLIKTRGQQATLRCSPISGHTSVYWYQQALGLGLQFLLWYDEGEERNRGNFPPRFSGRQFPNYSSELNVNALELEDSALYLCASRIRLANEQFFGPGTRLTVL.

This chain links TRBV7-2 with TRBJ1-1; weak D call: TRBD1 (5 bases). V was clipped by 5 bases and J by 0 bases, with 7 bases between them. Germline assignment: CDR1 SGHTA and CDR2 FQGNSA. The CDR3 totals 13 residues. This CDR3 is CASSPRVNTEAFF. The CDR3 nucleotides read TGTGCCAGCAGCCCCAGGGTGAACACTGAAGCTTTCTTT.

This clone was detected only a few times. The chain is built from TRBV2 and TRBJ1-2; TRBD1 matches 11 bases. V dropped 6 bases and J dropped 7; count of bases not matched to a gene: 4. In germline, CDR1 is SNHLY, CDR2 FYNNEI. The CDR3 runs 13 residues. The CDR3 DNA sequence: TGTGCCAGCAGCCGGGACAGGGGGACTGGCTACACCTTC. Translating it yields CASSRDRGTGYTF.

The chain is built from TRBV7-2 and TRBJ2-7, with D perhaps matching TRBD1 (6 bases). This CDR3 has 15 residues. V lost 6 bases, J lost 0 bases, and 15 bases lay in between. Germline V gene lookup returns CDR1 SGHTA and CDR2 FQGNSA. CDR3 bases: TGTGCCAGCAGTCCAGGACAGCTCTTCTCCTACGAGCAGTACTTC. It yields the protein CASSPGQLFSYEQYF.

This clone turned up a few times. The chain combines TRBV19 with TRBJ1-5, with a weak D call TRBD1 (5 bases). Trimming shortened V by 8 bases and J by 7 bases, and 15 bases separated the two germline ends. Per the germline V gene, CDR1 is LNHDA and CDR2 is SQIVND (reference sequence). The CDR3 runs to 13 residues. CDR3: CASRQSRTQPQHF. The CDR3, as DNA: TGTGCCAGTCGACAGAGTCGTACGCAGCCCCAGCATTTT. Full variable domain (rest looked up from reference TRBV19 and TRBJ1-5): DGGITQSPKYLFRKEGQNVTLSCEQNLNHDAMYWYRQDPGQGLRLIYYSQIVNDFQKGDIAEGYSVSREKKESFPLTVTSAQKNPTAFYLCASRQSRTQPQHFGDGTRLSIL.

This clone was counted between two and nine times. The chain combines TRBV23-1 with TRBJ2-3; D unresolved. TRBV23-1 carries the ORF label, with uncertain function. V gave up 0 bases and J gave up 4 bases, with 14 bases separating them. The CDR3 covers 16 residues. The CDR3 protein is CASSQSRQEGSDTQYF. The CDR3 DNA reads as TGCGCCAGCAGTCAATCCAGGCAGGAAGGATCAGATACGCAGTATTTT.

The chain employs TRBV4-1 and TRBJ2-1, with D uncertain. V lost 1 base, J lost 3 bases, and 10 bases lay in between. There are 15 residues in the CDR3. CDR1 MGHRA and CDR2 YSYEKL come from the germline V gene. The CDR3 spells CASSQGGQVYNEQFF. Written as DNA, the CDR3 is TGCGCCAGCAGCCAAGGAGGCCAGGTCTACAATGAGCAGTTCTTC.

The chain links TRBV28 to TRBJ1-6; 10 positions match TRBD1. Germline V lookup: CDR1 MDHEN, CDR2 SYDVKM. The ends lost 2 bases at V and 9 bases at J; junction bases unmatched: 7. CDR3 length: 16 amino acids. The CDR3 here is CASSLSDRGRSSPLHF. CDR3 nucleotides: TGTGCCAGCAGTTTAAGTGACAGGGGGCGAAGTTCACCCCTCCACTTT. Full variable domain (missing parts from reference TRBV28 and TRBJ1-6): DVKVTQSSRYLVKRTGEKVFLECVQDMDHENMFWYRQDPGLGLRLIYFSYDVKMKEKGDIPEGYSVSREKKERFSLILESASTNQTSMYLCASSLSDRGRSSPLHFGNGTRLTVT.

This clone has only a few counts. V gene TRBV13 combines with J gene TRBJ2-3; no definite D call. This CDR3 region has 14 residues. With 1 base removed from V and 6 bases from J, the gap between germline ends came to 11 bases. Germline CDR1 and CDR2: PRHDT and FYEKMQ (reference sequence). The CDR3 DNA follows: TGTGCCAGCAGCTTAGCGCCCGCGGTTGATACGCAGTATTTT. Its translation is CASSLAPAVDTQYF.

This rearrangement joins TRBV4-1 to TRBJ2-1, with D unresolved. Germline V gene lookup returns CDR1 MGHRA and CDR2 YSYEKL. V dropped 3 bases and J dropped 6 bases, with 15 bases sitting between them. The CDR3 is 15 amino acids. The DNA of the CDR3 is TGCGCCAGCAGCCAGATCCCTTTCCAGTTCAATGAGCAGTTCTTC. The encoded protein is CASSQIPFQFNEQFF.

The gene calls are TRBV27 and TRBJ2-2; either TRBD1 or TRBD2 may supply D (5 bases each). V lost 2 bases to trimming and J lost 6 bases, with 19 bases between them. This CDR3 has 17 amino acids. Germline V gene sequence: CDR1 MNHEY, CDR2 SMNVEV (reference sequence). DNA for the CDR3: TGTGCCAGCAGTTTACTTGGGACCCCTAGGTCGGCCGGGGAGCTGTTTTTT. Its protein is CASSLLGTPRSAGELFF.

This chain's CDR3 is CASSVRQDQTEAFF. The CDR3, as DNA: TGTGCCAGCAGCGTACGACAGGATCAAACTGAAGCTTTCTTT. The rearrangement links TRBV9 to TRBJ1-1, with D possibly being TRBD1 (6 bases). The germline V gene encodes CDR1 SGDLS and CDR2 YYNGEE. With 1 base removed from V and 5 bases from J, the gap between germline ends came to 12 bases. The CDR3 extends over 14 amino acids.

The chain uses TRBV28 and TRBJ1-1; 7 nucleotides line up with TRBD1. This CDR3 contains 13 residues. From germline, CDR1 is MDHEN and CDR2 SYDVKM. The V gene end was trimmed by 5 bases and the J gene end by 5 bases; junction bases not matched to a gene: 5. CDR3: CASSLTGRTEAFF. The CDR3, as DNA: TGTGCCAGCAGTCTGACAGGGCGGACTGAAGCTTTCTTT.

V and J are TRBV5-4 and TRBJ2-1, with 8 positions matching TRBD2. The junction had 15 bases not matched to a gene; V was cut back by 0 bases and J by 7 bases. CDR1 and CDR2 from the germline V gene are SGHNT and YYREEE (reference sequence). The CDR3 length is 18 residues. This CDR3 reads CASSLDQGIIIAGNEQFF. The CDR3 bases are TGTGCCAGCAGCTTGGATCAGGGGATCATAATAGCGGGAAATGAGCAGTTCTTC.

The gene calls are TRBV15 and TRBJ2-7; D is undetermined. The CDR3 contains 14 residues. V shed 0 bases and J shed 2 bases, with 8 bases lying between them. Per the germline V gene, CDR1 is LNHNV and CDR2 is YYDKDF (reference sequence). The CDR3 here is CATSRDGPPYEQYF. Written as DNA, the CDR3 is TGTGCCACCAGCAGAGACGGTCCCCCCTACGAGCAGTACTTC.

This clone was found once. The chain has TRBV7-6 and TRBJ1-4, with D maybe TRBD1 (6 bases). This CDR3 spans 17 amino acids. Germline V gives CDR1 SGHVS, CDR2 FNYEAQ. V was trimmed by 4 bases and J by 5 bases, leaving 20 bases between them. The CDR3 loop reads CASSSPPGGAGNEKLFF. Written as DNA, the CDR3 is TGTGCCAGCAGCTCCCCCCCCGGGGGCGCGGGGAATGAAAAACTGTTTTTT. Full variable domain (rest looked up from reference TRBV7-6 and TRBJ1-4): GAGVSQSPRYKVTKRGQDVALRCDPISGHVSLYWYRQALGQGPEFLTYFNYEAQQDKSGLPNDRFSAERPEGSISTLTIQRTEQRDSAMYRCASSSPPGGAGNEKLFFGSGTQLSVL.

The chain joins TRBV28 to TRBJ2-7; D possibly matches TRBD1 or TRBD2 (5 bases each). The CDR3 contains 19 residues. V dropped 2 bases and J dropped 3 bases, with 26 bases sitting between them. The germline V gene has CDR1 MDHEN and CDR2 SYDVKM. The CDR3 loop reads CASSLAFPRGHSKDYEQYF. The CDR3 DNA reads as TGTGCCAGCAGTTTAGCCTTTCCTCGGGGCCACTCCAAGGACTACGAGCAGTACTTC.

The rearrangement uses TRBV5-6 and TRBJ2-7, with TRBD1 as a possible D gene (5 bases). There are 13 residues in the CDR3. Trimming cost V 1 base and J 3 bases, with 8 bases left between them. The germline CDR1 and CDR2 sequences are SGHDT and YYEEEE. CDR3 bases: TGTGCCAGCAGCTTGAGGGGCCGCTACGAGCAGTACTTC. Amino acid sequence: CASSLRGRYEQYF.

This clone was observed a handful of times. J is TRBJ2-7 and V is TRBV27; 8 positions agree with TRBD2. Germline loops: CDR1 MNHEY, CDR2 SMNVEV (reference sequence). The CDR3 runs 16 residues. V gave up 8 bases and J gave up 7 bases; unmatched junction bases: 19. CDR3 DNA sequence: TGTGCCAGCCTTAATATCCCGGGAGGGCCTGCGGAGGAGCAGTACTTC. Its protein product is CASLNIPGGPAEEQYF.

This chain connects TRBV5-1 to TRBJ2-2; maybe TRBD1 (6 bases). This CDR3 is 15 amino acids long. Germline V gives CDR1 SGHRS, CDR2 YFSETQ. V was clipped by 4 bases and J by 2 bases, with 12 bases between them. The CDR3 here is CASSPQGPNTGELFF. In DNA, the CDR3 is TGCGCCAGCAGCCCACAGGGACCTAACACCGGGGAGCTGTTTTTT.